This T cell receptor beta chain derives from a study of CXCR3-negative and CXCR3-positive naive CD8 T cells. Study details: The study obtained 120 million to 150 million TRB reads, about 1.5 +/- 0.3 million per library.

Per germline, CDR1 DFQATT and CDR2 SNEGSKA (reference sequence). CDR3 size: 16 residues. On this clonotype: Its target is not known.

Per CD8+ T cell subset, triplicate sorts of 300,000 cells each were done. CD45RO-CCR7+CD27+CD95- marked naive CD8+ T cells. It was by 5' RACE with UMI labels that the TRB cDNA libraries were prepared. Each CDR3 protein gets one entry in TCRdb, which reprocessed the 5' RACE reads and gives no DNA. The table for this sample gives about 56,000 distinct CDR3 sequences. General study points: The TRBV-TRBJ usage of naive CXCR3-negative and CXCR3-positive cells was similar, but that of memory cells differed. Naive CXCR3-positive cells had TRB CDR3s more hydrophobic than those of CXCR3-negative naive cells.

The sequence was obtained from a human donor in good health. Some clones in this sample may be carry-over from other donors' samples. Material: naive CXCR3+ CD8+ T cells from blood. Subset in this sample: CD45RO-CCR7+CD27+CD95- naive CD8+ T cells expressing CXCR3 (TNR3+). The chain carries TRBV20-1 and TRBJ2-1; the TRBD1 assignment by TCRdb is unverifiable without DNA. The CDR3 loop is CSARDIGGSSYNEQFF.